What follows are 2 T cell receptor beta chains derived from one specimen sequenced in a study of T cell repertoires in cytomegalovirus infection. Each CDR3 protein gets one entry after TCRdb re-called the reads with MiXCR. In the table there are under 200,000 distinct CDR3 sequences, less than 25% of which are singletons. These TCRs' antigens remain unknown. The input for sequencing was CD8+ T cells from cultured PBMCs, taken from culture after CMV antigen stimulation. The origin of the receptors is a human donor in good health (CMV status not recorded). Some clones in this sample may be carry-over from other donors' samples.

Written as DNA, the CDR3 is TGTGCCAGCAGCTTAGGGAGCGGGGGGGCTAATGAGCAGTTCTTC. The encoded protein is CASSLGSGGANEQFF. The chain links TRBV13 to TRBJ2-1; 10 bases are a match to TRBD2. The V segment lost 0 bases and the J segment 7 bases; nucleotides outside the gene matches: 3. The CDR3 covers 15 residues. CDR1 and CDR2 from the germline V gene are PRHDT and FYEKMQ (reference sequence). The variable domain in full, completed from reference TRBV13 and TRBJ2-1, reads AAGVIQSPRHLIKEKRETATLKCYPIPRHDTVYWYQQGPGQDPQFLISFYEKMQSDKGSIPDRFSAQQFSDYHSELNMSSLELGDSALYFCASSLGSGGANEQFFGPGTRLTVL.

This clonotype showed up just a few times. J is TRBJ2-2 and V is TRBV6-6; perhaps TRBD1 as D (5 bases). V gave up 0 bases and J gave up 0 bases, with 14 bases separating them. Germline lookup yields CDR1 MNHNY and CDR2 SVGAGI (reference sequence). The CDR3 is made up of 18 amino acids. CDR3 protein: CASSYSILATANTGELFF. For the CDR3, the DNA is TGTGCCAGCAGTTACTCGATCCTTGCGACAGCGAACACCGGGGAGCTGTTTTTT.